This T cell receptor beta chain was profiled in a study of blood T cell repertoires in COVID-19. Study-wide context: Sample material is recorded as cDNA or gDNA derived from T cells, B-cell-depleted T cells, or PBMCs.

The V gene's germline CDR1 is SGHRS and CDR2 YFSETQ. This CDR3 is built from 14 residues. V was trimmed by 6 bases and J by 5 bases, leaving 14 bases between them. Original analysis: Scientists estimated how many nucleated cells there were by amplifying reference gene primers. Repertoires were generated with immunoSEQ multiplex PCR, while TCRdb's copy carries only in-frame clones and drops some. V and J calls and clone size are copied from that table; D and trimming were computed from the DNA. The sample has 140,000 or so clones; approximately 82% are singletons. The gene calls are TRBV5-1 and TRBJ1-4; the D is unclear. The receptor's source is a man in his 60s with active or convalescent COVID-19. The sequencing sample was made of peripheral blood. CDR3 sequence: CASKSQGGNEKLFF. In nucleotides, the CDR3 is TGCGCCAGCAAATCACAAGGCGGGAATGAAAAACTGTTTTTT.